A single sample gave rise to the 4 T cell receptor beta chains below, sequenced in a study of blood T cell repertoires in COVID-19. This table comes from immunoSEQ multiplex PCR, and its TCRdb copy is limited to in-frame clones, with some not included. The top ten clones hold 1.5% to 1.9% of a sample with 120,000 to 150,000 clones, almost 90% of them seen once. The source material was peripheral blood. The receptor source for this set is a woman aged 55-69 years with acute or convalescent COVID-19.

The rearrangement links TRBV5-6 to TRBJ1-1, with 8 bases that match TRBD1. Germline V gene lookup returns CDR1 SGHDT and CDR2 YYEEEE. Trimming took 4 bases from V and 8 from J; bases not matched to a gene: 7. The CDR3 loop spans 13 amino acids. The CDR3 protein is CASSRGTGIEAFF. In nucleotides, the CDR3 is TGTGCCAGCAGCCGAGGGACAGGTATAGAAGCTTTCTTT.

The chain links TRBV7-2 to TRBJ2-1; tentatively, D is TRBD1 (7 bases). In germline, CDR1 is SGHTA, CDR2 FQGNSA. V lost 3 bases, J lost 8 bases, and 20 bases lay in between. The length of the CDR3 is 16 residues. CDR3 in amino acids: CASSFAGTAGWDEQFF. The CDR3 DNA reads TGTGCCAGCAGCTTTGCCGGGACAGCGGGTTGGGATGAGCAGTTCTTC. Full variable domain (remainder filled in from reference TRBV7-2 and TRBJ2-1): GAGVSQSPSNKVTEKGKDVELRCDPISGHTALYWYRQSLGQGLEFLIYFQGNSAPDKSGLPSDRFSAERTGGSVSTLTIQRTQQEDSAVYLCASSFAGTAGWDEQFFGPGTRLTVL.

For the CDR3, the DNA is TGTGCCAGCAGTTACGAGACTAGCGGGGCCCAAGAGACCCAGTACTTC. Translated, it gives CASSYETSGAQETQYF. V gene TRBV6-5 combines with J gene TRBJ2-5; 11 positions agree with TRBD2. Germline-derived CDR1 and CDR2 are MNHEY and SVGAGI. V shed 2 bases and J 1 base; nucleotides not matched to a gene: 3. The CDR3 covers 16 residues.

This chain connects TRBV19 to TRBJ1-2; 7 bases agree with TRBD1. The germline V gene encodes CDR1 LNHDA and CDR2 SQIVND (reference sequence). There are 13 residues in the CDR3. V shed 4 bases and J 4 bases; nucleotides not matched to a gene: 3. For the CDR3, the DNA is TGTGCCAGTAGTACACAGGGGTTCTATGGCTACACCTTC. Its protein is CASSTQGFYGYTF.